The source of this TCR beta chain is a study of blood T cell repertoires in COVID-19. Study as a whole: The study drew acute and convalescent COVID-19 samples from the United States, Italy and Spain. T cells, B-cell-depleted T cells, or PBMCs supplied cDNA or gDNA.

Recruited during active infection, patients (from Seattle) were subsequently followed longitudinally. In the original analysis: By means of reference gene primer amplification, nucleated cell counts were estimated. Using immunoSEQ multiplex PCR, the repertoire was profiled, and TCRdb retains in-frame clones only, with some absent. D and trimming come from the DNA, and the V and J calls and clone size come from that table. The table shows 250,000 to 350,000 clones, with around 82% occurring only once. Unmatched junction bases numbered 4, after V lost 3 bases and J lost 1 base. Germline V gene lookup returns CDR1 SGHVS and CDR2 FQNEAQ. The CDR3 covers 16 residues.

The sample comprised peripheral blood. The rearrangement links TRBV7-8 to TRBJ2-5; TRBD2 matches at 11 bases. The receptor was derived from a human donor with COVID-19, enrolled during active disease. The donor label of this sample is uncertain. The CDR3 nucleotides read TGTGCCAGCAGCTTCGGGACTAGCGGAATCCAAGAGACCCAGTACTTC. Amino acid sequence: CASSFGTSGIQETQYF. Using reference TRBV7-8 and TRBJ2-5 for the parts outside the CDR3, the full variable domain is GAGVSQSPRYKVAKRGQDVALRCDPISGHVSLFWYQQALGQGPEFLTYFQNEAQLDKSGLPSDRFFAERPEGSVSTLKIQRTQQEDSAVYLCASSFGTSGIQETQYFGPGTRLLVL.